The clone carrying this T cell receptor beta chain was recorded many times. This sample was taken from a study of esophageal squamous cell carcinoma under preoperative chemotherapy. One entry per CDR3 protein results from TCRdb running MiXCR on the PCR reads. The table lists about 30,000 distinct CDR3 sequences, roughly 52% of them singletons. The CDR3 loop spans 12 amino acids. CDR1 SEHNR and CDR2 FQNEAQ come from the germline V gene (reference sequence). V lost 6 bases and J 8 bases, leaving 13 bases between the germline ends. Time point described: before preoperative PTX-NDP chemotherapy. Patients received paclitaxel-nedaplatin as preoperative chemotherapy before surgery.

This TCR was sampled from a human donor with esophageal squamous cell carcinoma. The donor label of this sample is uncertain. The chain uses TRBV7-9 and TRBJ1-1; the D gene is possibly TRBD1 (6 bases). The sample was acquired from a patient given preoperative chemotherapy. CDR3: CASRWDNGEAFF. The CDR3 nucleotides read TGTGCCAGCAGGTGGGACAACGGGGAAGCTTTCTTT.